This T cell receptor beta chain stems from a study of T cells in Graves' hyperthyroidism and ophthalmopathy. The investigators amplified TCR beta CDR3 regions from RNA transcripts. The TCR CDR3 was amplified in a first-round RT-PCR using the HTBI primer set. TCRdb analysed the multiplex PCR reads with MiXCR anew, one entry per CDR3 protein. The table has 410,000 or so distinct CDR3 sequences, about 15% seen once. This clonotype has a count of ten or more. Germline V gene data show CDR1 as ENHRY and CDR2 as SYGVKD. The CDR3 totals 12 residues. V was trimmed by 0 bases and J by 4 bases, leaving 3 bases between them.

Material: blood. The rearrangement links TRBV10-3 to TRBJ2-5; D uncertain. This TCR was sampled from a young man with Graves' ophthalmopathy. CDR3 region: CAISESGETQYF. In nucleotides, the CDR3 is TGTGCCATCAGTGAGTCGGGAGAGACCCAGTACTTC.